The next 4 T cell receptor beta chains were all read from a single sample in a study of blood T cell repertoires in COVID-19. Some clones are missing from TCRdb's copy, which holds only in-frame ones; the method was immunoSEQ multiplex PCR. The sample contains some 100,000 clones, approximately 91% of which appear only once. The sequenced sample was peripheral blood. All receptors derive from a woman aged 60-75 years with acute or convalescent COVID-19.

The J gene is TRBJ2-7, the V gene TRBV2, with D unclear. V shed 4 bases and J shed 0 bases, with 13 bases lying between them. The CDR3 totals 15 residues. Looked up from germline, CDR1 is SNHLY and CDR2 is FYNNEI. This CDR3 reads CASSVDGSSSYEQYF. CDR3 nucleotide sequence: TGTGCCAGCAGTGTTGATGGATCTAGCTCCTACGAGCAGTACTTC.

V and J are TRBV3-1 (or the pseudogene TRBV3-2) and TRBJ2-7; 9 nucleotides match TRBD2. V trimming: 5 bases; J trimming: 4 bases; junction bases outside the gene matches: 6. Germline CDR1 reads LGHDT; CDR2 reads YNNKEL (reference sequence). This CDR3 is built from 14 residues. The CDR3 sequence: CASSGGGRVYEQYF. The CDR3 region has the DNA TGTGCCAGCAGCGGCGGCGGGAGGGTGTACGAGCAGTACTTC.

V usage is TRBV30 and J usage is TRBJ1-2; no clear D gene. Trimming took 2 bases from V and 0 from J, leaving 10 bases between them. CDR3 length equals 14 residues. The germline CDR1 and CDR2 sequences are GTSNPN and SVGIG (reference sequence). The CDR3 spells CAWSPHRANYGYTF. DNA of the CDR3: TGTGCCTGGAGTCCCCACAGAGCTAACTATGGCTACACCTTC.

The V gene is TRBV5-1, the J gene TRBJ1-6; the D gene is possibly TRBD1 (5 bases). V lost 0 bases and J lost 10, with 8 bases in between. The CDR3 runs to 13 residues. Germline CDR1 and CDR2: SGHRS and YFSETQ. The CDR3 sequence is CASSLAGGSPLHF. The CDR3 DNA is TGCGCCAGCAGCTTGGCCGGGGGATCACCCCTCCACTTT. The full variable domain, with the rest looked up from reference TRBV5-1 and TRBJ1-6, is KAGVTQTPRYLIKTRGQQVTLSCSPISGHRSVSWYQQTPGQGLQFLFEYFSETQRNKGNFPGRFSGRQFSNSRSEMNVSTLELGDSALYLCASSLAGGSPLHFGNGTRLTVT.